A selection of T cell receptor beta chains follows, all from one sample in a study of T cells in localized non-small cell lung cancer. This table comes from immunoSEQ multiplex PCR, and its TCRdb copy is limited to in-frame clones, with some not included. Of roughly 64,000 clones listed, roughly 79% are singletons. The source was PBMCs, collected before any cancer treatment. These receptors were obtained from a man aged 40-75 years with stage II lung adenocarcinoma. The CDR3 runs from the conserved cysteine through the conserved F or W. The D gene is left open where the match is weak. Rows may omit the clone size; those that give it use once, few, many or a size class.

>TRBV14|TRBJ2-7|NA|13|once
TGTGCCAGCAGCCTCTTGGCTTTCTACGAGCAGTACTTC
CASSLLAFYEQYF
>TRBV6-1|TRBJ2-1|NA|10|NA
TGTGCCAGCAGTGTGGGAGAGCAGTTCTTC
CASSVGEQFF
>TRBV18|TRBJ2-7|NA|14|NA
TGTGCCAGCTCACCTGAGTCAGGATCCTACGAGCAGTACTTC
CASSPESGSYEQYF
>TRBV19|TRBJ1-2|NA|14|NA
TGTGCCAGTCACCACGGACAGAACACATATGGCTACACCTTC
CASHHGQNTYGYTF
>TRBV15|TRBJ2-2|NA|14|NA
TGTGCCACCAGCGTCCGGGACCCAACCGGGGAGCTGTTTTTT
CATSVRDPTGELFF
>TRBV5-4|TRBJ1-1|NA|15|NA
TGTGCCAGCAGCTTGGCTAGGGCGGGCTGGACTGAAGCTTTCTTT
CASSLARAGWTEAFF
>TRBV21-1|TRBJ2-1|NA|14|medium-sized
TGTGCCAGCAGTCGGCAGGAGGATTACAATGAGCAGTTCTTC
CASSRQEDYNEQFF
>TRBV5-4|TRBJ2-3|NA|17|NA
TGTGCCAGCAGCTTGGTTGTGTTGGGTTTAGGTGCAGATACGCAGTATTTT
CASSLVVLGLGADTQYF
>TRBV5-1|TRBJ2-7|TRBD2|15|once
TGCGCCAGCAGCTTACTAGCGGGAGACCTCTACGAGCAGTACTTC
CASSLLAGDLYEQYF
>TRBV4-1|TRBJ1-5|NA|17|NA
TGCGCCAGCAGCCAAGGTCGTGGACAGATCCGCAATCAGCCCCAGCATTTT
CASSQGRGQIRNQPQHF
>TRBV7-8|TRBJ1-4|NA|14|NA
TGTGCCAGCAGCTTATATAGGAGATATGAAAAACTGTTTTTT
CASSLYRRYEKLFF
>TRBV4-2|TRBJ1-2|TRBD1|15|NA
TGTGCCAGCAGCCAAGGACAGGGAGGGGGCTATGGCTACACCTTC
CASSQGQGGGYGYTF
>TRBV6-5|TRBJ2-3|NA|12|NA
TGTGCCAGCAGGACTAACACAGATACGCAGTATTTT
CASRTNTDTQYF
>TRBV10-3|TRBJ2-7|TRBD2|14|NA
TGTGCCAGCTCAACTAGCGGGTACTCCTACGAGCAGTACTTC
CASSTSGYSYEQYF
>TRBV6-5|TRBJ2-3|NA|14|NA
TGTGCCAGCAGTTACCGCAGGGGGGCAGATACGCAGTATTTT
CASSYRRGADTQYF
>TRBV10-3|TRBJ1-1|NA|14|NA
TGTGCCACTGAGCAGGGCTGGATGAACACTGAAGCTTTCTTT
CATEQGWMNTEAFF
>TRBV25-1|TRBJ2-1|TRBD2|15|once
TGTGCCAGCAACCCCGAGGCTAGCGGATTCAATGAGCAGTTCTTC
CASNPEASGFNEQFF
>TRBV4-1|TRBJ1-6|NA|13|NA
TGCGCCAGCAGCCAAGAAACAAGAGTCGCCCTCCACTTT
CASSQETRVALHF
>TRBV11-2|TRBJ2-3|NA|13|few
TGTGCCAGCAGCTTAGAAGTGGCTAGCGAGCGTTATTTT
CASSLEVASERYF
>TRBV29-1|TRBJ1-1|TRBD1|14|NA
TGCAGCGTCTCCGGGACAGCTGCGGGGGGTGAAGCTTTCTTT
CSVSGTAAGGEAFF